The 27 T cell receptor beta chains reported below all come from one sample, sequenced in a study of PD-L1 blockade in urothelial cancer. Data came from immunoSEQ multiplex PCR; TCRdb stores just in-frame clones and leaves some out. The data hold just under 40,000 clones, with approximately 90% observed a single time. Regarding time point: pretreatment peripheral blood. Material: PBMCs, obtained around atezolizumab (anti-PD-L1) treatment. Receptors originate from a woman in her fifties or sixties with urothelial cancer.

The gene calls are TRBV11-1 and TRBJ2-7, with D possibly being TRBD1 (6 bases). V was pared by 4 bases and J by 3 bases, with 13 bases between. The CDR3 spans 14 residues. From germline, CDR1 is SGHAT and CDR2 FQDESV (reference sequence). The DNA for the CDR3 is TGTGCCAGCAGCTCAAGGACAGCTTACTACGAGCAGTACTTC. This sequence encodes CASSSRTAYYEQYF.

This chain uses TRBV6-6 with TRBJ1-3; the D gene is possibly TRBD1 (5 bases). The ends were cut back, 5 bases at V and 0 bases at J, with 11 bases in the middle. The CDR3 runs to 15 residues. Germline V lookup: CDR1 MNHNY, CDR2 SVGAGI (reference sequence). CDR3 nucleotides: TGTGCCAGCAGTAAGGGGCCCCACTCTGGAAACACCATATATTTT. This gives the protein CASSKGPHSGNTIYF.

The CDR3 DNA sequence: TGTGCCAGCAGCCCCCGGTGGGACAGGGTCTACTATGGCTACACCTTC. Protein: CASSPRWDRVYYGYTF. The chain links TRBV5-6 to TRBJ1-2; TRBD1 matches at 9 bases. Trimming at V came to 4 bases and at J to 3 bases, leaving 10 bases not matched to a gene. The length of the CDR3 is 16 residues. CDR1 and CDR2 (germline): SGHDT, YYEEEE.

This chain links TRBV7-9 with TRBJ1-1; D ambiguous. Trimming cost V 4 bases and J 1 base, with 16 bases left between them. Germline V lookup: CDR1 SEHNR, CDR2 FQNEAQ (reference sequence). The CDR3 is 16 amino acids. The CDR3 DNA sequence: TGTGCCAGCAGCTCTGGGCAGCAGCTTAGGAACACTGAAGCTTTCTTT. The encoded protein is CASSSGQQLRNTEAFF.

V gene TRBV7-9 combines with J gene TRBJ2-2, with TRBD1 as a possible D gene (6 bases). Germline V CDR1 and CDR2: SEHNR, FQNEAQ (reference sequence). V lost 2 bases, J lost 7 bases, and 11 bases lay in between. CDR3 size: 14 residues. CDR3 loop: CASSLMGAGGELFF. The DNA for the CDR3 is TGTGCCAGCAGCTTAATGGGGGCCGGCGGGGAGCTGTTTTTT.

V is TRBV5-1 and J is TRBJ2-7; possible D gene TRBD1, 6 bases. CDR3 length equals 14 residues. V lost 3 bases and J 0 bases, leaving 10 bases between the germline ends. Germline V gene lookup returns CDR1 SGHRS and CDR2 YFSETQ. The CDR3 DNA follows: TGCGCCAGCAGCTCACAGGGTGTCTCCTACGAGCAGTACTTC. Residues: CASSSQGVSYEQYF.

This clone was counted a few times. The genes are TRBV7-9 and TRBJ2-7, with 9 bases fitting TRBD1. Germline trimming cut 2 bases from V and 3 bases from J; bases unmatched to any gene: 5. This CDR3 is built from 15 residues. Germline-derived CDR1 and CDR2 are SEHNR and FQNEAQ (reference sequence). CDR3 sequence (DNA): TGTGCCAGCAGCTTATCCGCGACAGGGGGCTACGAGCAGTACTTC. As protein: CASSLSATGGYEQYF.

This rearrangement joins TRBV2 to TRBJ1-2, with D possibly TRBD1 on 6 matching bases. With 6 bases removed from V and 13 bases from J, the gap between germline ends came to 15 bases. This CDR3 has 11 residues. From germline, CDR1 is SNHLY and CDR2 FYNNEI. The CDR3 protein is CASRQTGPLTF. CDR3 bases: TGTGCCAGCAGGCAAACAGGGCCCCTCACCTTC.

This chain uses TRBV10-3 with TRBJ2-1; weak D call: TRBD2 (6 bases). CDR1 is ENHRY and CDR2 is SYGVKD in the germline V gene. Trimming stripped 3 bases from V and 6 bases from J, with 18 bases between. The CDR3 has 16 amino acids. The CDR3 DNA is TGTGCCATCAGTGAAGGCGGGGATCGCGACCCCAATGAGCAGTTCTTC. The encoded protein is CAISEGGDRDPNEQFF.

CDR3 in amino acids: CASSYSGENYGYTF. The CDR3 DNA reads TGTGCCAGCTCATACTCAGGGGAGAACTATGGCTACACCTTC. J is TRBJ1-2 and V is TRBV18; possible D gene TRBD1, 6 bases. The CDR3 is made up of 14 amino acids. Germline V gene lookup returns CDR1 KGHSH and CDR2 LQKENI. Trimming removed 5 bases from V and 2 bases from J, with 12 bases in between. Variable domain in full (rest from reference TRBV18 and TRBJ1-2): NAGVMQNPRHLVRRRGQEARLRCSPMKGHSHVYWYRQLPEEGLKFMVYLQKENIIDESGMPKERFSAEFPKEGPSILRIQQVVRGDSAAYFCASSYSGENYGYTFGSGTRLTVV.

This chain joins TRBV19 and TRBJ2-2, with D tentatively TRBD2 (6 bases). The CDR3 totals 15 residues. Germline CDR1 is LNHDA and CDR2 is SQIVND (reference sequence). Trimming shortened V by 10 bases and J by 0 bases, and 15 bases separated the two germline ends. The CDR3 sequence: CATSSTGANTGELFF. CDR3 sequence (DNA): TGTGCCACCTCCTCCACGGGGGCGAACACCGGGGAGCTGTTTTTT.

This chain connects TRBV6-5 to TRBJ1-5; TRBD1 matches 7 bases. Germline lookup yields CDR1 MNHEY and CDR2 SVGAGI. The trim removed 6 bases at V and 5 bases at J, leaving 7 bases unmatched. The length of the CDR3 is 14 residues. DNA for the CDR3: TGTGCCAGCAGCGACAGGGAAGCCCATCAGCCCCAGCATTTT. Its protein product is CASSDREAHQPQHF.

V and J are TRBV7-7 and TRBJ2-1; D may be TRBD2 (5 bases). CDR3 length: 19 amino acids. Germline-derived CDR1 and CDR2 are SSHAT and FNYEAQ (reference sequence). Trimming took 4 bases from V and 9 from J, leaving 31 bases between them. The CDR3 reads CASSSVWSGPWGLHCEQFF. CDR3 nucleotides: TGTGCCAGCAGCTCCGTATGGAGCGGACCATGGGGATTACATTGTGAGCAGTTCTTC.

This chain joins TRBV28 and TRBJ2-7; D remains ambiguous. This CDR3 contains 14 residues. The germline gives CDR1 MDHEN, CDR2 SYDVKM. V was shortened by 3 bases and J by 1 base, with 10 bases between the two germline ends. Written as DNA, the CDR3 is TGTGCCAGCAGTTTCCCAGGATCATCCTACGAGCAGTACTTC. It translates to CASSFPGSSYEQYF.

This clone was observed once. The V call is TRBV6-5, the J call TRBJ2-7; 8 bases map to TRBD1. CDR1 is MNHEY and CDR2 is SVGAGI in the germline V gene. This CDR3 comprises 13 residues. V shed 2 bases and J 12 bases; nucleotides not matched to a gene: 9. Here the CDR3 reads CASSYKPQGARYF. The CDR3 DNA follows: TGTGCCAGCAGTTACAAGCCCCAGGGGGCTAGGTACTTC.

The chain joins TRBV27 to TRBJ2-3, with TRBD1 as a possible D gene (6 bases). Germline values: CDR1 MNHEY, CDR2 SMNVEV (reference sequence). V was shortened by 4 bases and J by 5 bases, with 13 bases between the two germline ends. The CDR3 runs 14 residues. The CDR3 spells CASSSDIGGDTQYF. The DNA of the CDR3 is TGTGCCAGCAGTTCGGATATAGGGGGAGATACGCAGTATTTT.

This sequence joins TRBV9 and TRBJ2-7; 8 bases map to TRBD1. CDR1 SGDLS and CDR2 YYNGEE come from the germline V gene. The CDR3 is made up of 14 amino acids. Losses at the gene ends were 3 bases for V and 3 bases for J; bases not matched to a gene: 5. CDR3 amino acids: CASSEDRVGYEQYF. In DNA, the CDR3 is TGTGCCAGCAGCGAGGACAGGGTGGGCTACGAGCAGTACTTC.

This clone showed up just a few times. This rearrangement joins TRBV4-3 to TRBJ2-7; 9 bases are shared with TRBD1. Per the germline V gene, CDR1 is LGHNA and CDR2 is YSLEER. This CDR3 spans 13 amino acids. V was pared by 4 bases and J by 5 bases, with 3 bases of the junction left unmatched. CDR3 coding DNA: TGCGCCAGCAGCCCGAGGACAGGGGACGAGCAGTACTTC. It codes for CASSPRTGDEQYF.

The chain employs TRBV2 and TRBJ2-7, with D possibly matching TRBD1 (5 bases). The germline gives CDR1 SNHLY, CDR2 FYNNEI. This CDR3 has 14 residues. V lost 6 bases and J 0 bases, leaving 12 bases between the germline ends. The CDR3 region is CASRHQGSSYEQYF. CDR3 nucleotides: TGTGCCAGCAGACATCAGGGCAGCTCCTACGAGCAGTACTTC.

This rearrangement joins TRBV5-1 to TRBJ2-1, with 7 bases matching TRBD1. Germline lookup yields CDR1 SGHRS and CDR2 YFSETQ. The CDR3 runs to 14 residues. The ends lost 3 bases at V and 6 bases at J; junction bases unmatched: 6. The CDR3 bases are TGCGCCAGCAGCTCCCGGAGGACAGGCAATGAGCAGTTCTTC. Its translation: CASSSRRTGNEQFF.

This clone appeared once. This rearrangement joins TRBV7-9 to TRBJ1-1; possible D gene TRBD1, 5 bases. The CDR3 consists of 13 residues. The V gene's germline CDR1 is SEHNR and CDR2 FQNEAQ (reference sequence). The germline V and J ends were trimmed by 3 bases and 4 bases, with 9 bases remaining between them. Written as DNA, the CDR3 is TGTGCCAGCAGCTTTGGGGCCGCCACTGAAGCTTTCTTT. Translating gives CASSFGAATEAFF.

This clone was counted once. J is TRBJ2-7 and V is TRBV15; TRBD1 matches at 7 bases. V dropped 5 bases and J dropped 0; count of bases not matched to a gene: 22. In germline, CDR1 is LNHNV, CDR2 YYDKDF (reference sequence). There are 20 residues in the CDR3. The CDR3 nucleotides are TGTGCCACCAGCGGCGGCGTACAGGGGAACTCTCTTGGTTACTCCTACGAGCAGTACTTC. Protein product: CATSGGVQGNSLGYSYEQYF.

The rearrangement uses TRBV9 and TRBJ2-7, with TRBD1 identical over 12 bases. Germline lookup yields CDR1 SGDLS and CDR2 YYNGEE. This CDR3 is 16 amino acids long. V was clipped by 3 bases and J by 7 bases; unmatched bases: 11. CDR3 region: CASSDEGDRGLWEQYF. CDR3 bases: TGTGCCAGCAGCGATGAGGGGGACAGGGGGCTTTGGGAGCAGTACTTC.

V and J are TRBV7-6 and TRBJ2-7; D call uncertain. The CDR3 spans 15 residues. CDR1 is SGHVS and CDR2 is FNYEAQ in the germline V gene. The V end was cut by 0 bases, the J end by 4 bases, with 13 bases between. CDR3 residues: CASSLAPSTGYEQYF. CDR3 sequence (DNA): TGTGCCAGCAGCTTAGCCCCCTCTACTGGTTACGAGCAGTACTTC.

The chain joins TRBV19 to TRBJ2-5, with TRBD1 matching 7 bases. This CDR3 contains 15 residues. CDR1 and CDR2 from the germline V gene are LNHDA and SQIVND (reference sequence). V dropped 2 bases and J dropped 5; count of bases not matched to a gene: 8. CDR3 DNA sequence: TGTGCCAGTAGTATAACAGGGGTTATAGAGGAGACCCAGTACTTC. Protein sequence: CASSITGVIEETQYF.

CDR3 region: CASSPPSGGINTEAFF. In nucleotides, the CDR3 is TGTGCCAGCTCACCACCGTCCGGGGGGATTAACACTGAAGCTTTCTTT. The chain uses TRBV18 and TRBJ1-1; D is perhaps TRBD1 (5 bases). Germline V gives CDR1 KGHSH, CDR2 LQKENI. The CDR3 consists of 16 residues. The V end lost 0 bases, the J end lost 2 bases, and 13 bases lay between the germline ends.

This sequence joins TRBV28 and TRBJ1-3; 7 positions agree with TRBD1. Per the germline V gene, CDR1 is MDHEN and CDR2 is SYDVKM. Trimming removed 3 bases from V and 0 bases from J; junction bases left unmatched: 11. The CDR3 runs 18 residues. The CDR3 nucleotides are TGTGCCAGCAGTTTGCTCGAAATAGGACAGGCCTCTGGAAACACCATATATTTT. Its translation is CASSLLEIGQASGNTIYF.